These T cell receptor beta chains were read from a single sample in a study of blood T cell repertoires in COVID-19. The protocol was immunoSEQ multiplex PCR, while the TCRdb copy is restricted to in-frame clones and leaves out a portion. The repertoire holds tens of thousands of clones, around 87% seen once, with 7% to 10% in the top ten. Sequencing used peripheral blood. The receptor set was obtained from a man between 50 and 59 years old with active COVID-19. Both conserved end residues are part of each CDR3. A D gene is named only where the DNA matches it firmly. Clone size is shown for a subset of rows, as once, few, many or a class of expanded clone.

TRBJ2-7,TRBD1,TRBV11-1,few,TGTGCCAGCAGCTCCCAAGGGGGCGACGAGCAGTACTTC,CASSSQGGDEQYF
TRBJ2-2,.,TRBV21-1,.,TGTGCCAGCAGCAAACGAATAGCGGGGTGCACCGGGGAGCTGTTTTTT,CASSKRIAGCTGELFF
TRBJ2-3,.,TRBV7-8,.,TGTGCCAGCAGCTTAACTAGTACTCAAGCTACGCAGTATTTT,CASSLTSTQATQYF
TRBJ1-4,.,TRBV6-2/TRBV6-3,.,TGTGCCAGCAGCCGTGTACAGGGAACGAATGAAAAACTGTTTTTT,CASSRVQGTNEKLFF
TRBJ1-1,TRBD1,TRBV5-1,.,TGCGCCAGCAGCCCCGGGACAGTCTTCTTGAACACTGAAGCTTTCTTT,CASSPGTVFLNTEAFF
TRBJ2-7,TRBD1,TRBV19,.,TGTGCCAGTAGTAAAGGACAGGGGACCGAGCAGTACTTC,CASSKGQGTEQYF
TRBJ2-4,.,TRBV28,.,TGTGCCAGCAGTTTACCTTCTTTAGCCAAAAACATTCAGTACTTC,CASSLPSLAKNIQYF
TRBJ1-4,TRBD1,TRBV7-6,.,TGTGCCAGCAGCTCCCAGGGACAGCCTAATGAAAAACTGTTTTTT,CASSSQGQPNEKLFF
TRBJ2-5,TRBD1,TRBV9,.,TGTGCCAGCAGCACCCACCGGGACAGCCAAGAGACCCAGTACTTC,CASSTHRDSQETQYF
TRBJ2-1,TRBD2,TRBV6-2/TRBV6-3,.,TGTGCCAGCAGTCGGACTAGCCCCTCCTACAATGAGCAGTTCTTC,CASSRTSPSYNEQFF
TRBJ1-3,.,TRBV5-4,.,TGTGCCAGCAGCTTGGGCGGGGAGTCGGCTGGAAACACCATATATTTT,CASSLGGESAGNTIYF
TRBJ2-2,TRBD1,TRBV28,.,TGTGCCAGCAACCTCCCGCTCCCGGGACAGGGTTCCACCGGGGAGCTGTTTTTT,CASNLPLPGQGSTGELFF
TRBJ1-1,.,TRBV18,.,TGTGCCAGCTCACCCCTCGAGCTTCGGAACACTGAAGCTTTCTTT,CASSPLELRNTEAFF
TRBJ2-2,.,TRBV9,.,TGTGCCAGCAGCGTAGTCGGCACCGGGGAGCTGTTTTTT,CASSVVGTGELFF
TRBJ1-1,.,TRBV28,.,TGTGCCAGCAGTTTGAGTGGACAGATGAACACTGAAGCTTTCTTT,CASSLSGQMNTEAFF
TRBJ2-7,.,TRBV19,.,TGTGCCAGTAGTCCTTCGGGACTTTCGGGGGAGCAGTACTTC,CASSPSGLSGEQYF
TRBJ2-2,.,TRBV9,.,TGTGCCAGCGGACAGACCGGGGAGCTGTTTTTT,CASGQTGELFF
TRBJ2-1,TRBD2,TRBV15,.,TGTGCCACCAGCTCCCCTCCCCTTAGCGGGACAACACTTACCTACAATGAGCAGTTCTTC,CATSSPPLSGTTLTYNEQFF
TRBJ2-1,.,TRBV7-2,.,TGTGCCAGCAAACGGGACTCCTACAATGAGCAGTTCTTC,CASKRDSYNEQFF
TRBJ2-5,.,TRBV5-8,.,TGTGCCAGCAGCATCCCCCGGGAGCAGGAGACCCAGTACTTC,CASSIPREQETQYF
TRBJ2-6,.,TRBV28,.,TGTGCCAGCAGCCCCTTGGGGCAGGGGATCAGTGGGGCCAACGTCCTGACTTTC,CASSPLGQGISGANVLTF
TRBJ2-5,.,TRBV27,.,TGTGCCAGCAGTTTAACAGGGCCTTTAGAGACCCAGTACTTC,CASSLTGPLETQYF
TRBJ2-5,TRBD2,TRBV7-2,few,TGTGCCAGCAGCCCGGGGACTAGCGGGGGGTATCAAGAGACCCAGTACTTC,CASSPGTSGGYQETQYF
TRBJ2-3,.,TRBV4-3,.,TGCGCCAGCAGCCAAGGGACAGCTTCTAGCACAGATACGCAGTATTTT,CASSQGTASSTDTQYF
TRBJ2-5,TRBD2,TRBV12-5,.,TGTGCTAGTGGTCCCAGGACTAGCGGGGGAGAGACCCAGTACTTC,CASGPRTSGGETQYF
TRBJ2-7,TRBD1,TRBV7-7,.,TGTGCTAGCATCACATTCGACAGGGTAACCTCCTACGAGCAGTACTTC,CASITFDRVTSYEQYF
TRBJ1-4,.,TRBV5-6,once,TGTGCCAGCAGCAATGCCCCCTCGGACAGCGCGGAAAAACTGTTTTTT,CASSNAPSDSAEKLFF
TRBJ2-7,.,TRBV20-1,.,TGCAGTGCCCCCACAGGTTACGAGCAGTACTTC,CSAPTGYEQYF
TRBJ1-5,TRBD1,TRBV9,.,TGTGCCAGCAGCGTCGACAGGGATCAGCCCCAGCATTTT,CASSVDRDQPQHF
TRBJ1-1,.,TRBV13,few,TGTGCCAGCAGCTCCATGGGCCATAGTGGCGCTTTCTTT,CASSSMGHSGAFF
TRBJ2-5,.,TRBV19,.,TGTGCCAGTAGTGTCAACTTATTAGAGACCCAGTACTTC,CASSVNLLETQYF
TRBJ2-6,.,TRBV6-4,.,TGTGCCAGCAGTCCCTTTGGGGCCAACGTCCTGACTTTC,CASSPFGANVLTF
TRBJ1-4,.,TRBV4-3,.,TGCGCCTCCTCCGCGGAATGGAATGAAAAACTGTTTTTT,CASSAEWNEKLFF
TRBJ2-7,TRBD1,TRBV7-2,.,TGTGCCAGCATCCCCCCGGGACAGACCTACGAGCAGTACTTC,CASIPPGQTYEQYF
TRBJ2-1,TRBD1,TRBV27,.,TGTGCCAGCAGTTCCGTGGACAGGGATAACAATGAGCAGTTCTTC,CASSSVDRDNNEQFF
TRBJ1-1,.,TRBV28,.,TGTGCCAGCAGTCCAGACAGATACACTGAAGCTTTCTTT,CASSPDRYTEAFF
TRBJ1-1,.,TRBV5-1,once,TGCGCCAGCAGCACCCAATCGGTCCTTCCAATCACTGAAGCTTTCTTT,CASSTQSVLPITEAFF
TRBJ1-6,TRBD1,TRBV28,.,TGTGCCAGCAGGGCAGGGGGCTTTCCTTTGAATTCACCCCTCCACTTT,CASRAGGFPLNSPLHF
TRBJ1-6,TRBD1,TRBV7-2,.,TGTGCCAGCAGCACGACCCGACAGGGCTATAATTCACCCCTCCACTTT,CASSTTRQGYNSPLHF
TRBJ2-2,TRBD2,TRBV15,.,TGTGCCACCAGCAGAGATCCTGGGAGGGCCGGGGAGCTGTTTTTT,CATSRDPGRAGELFF
TRBJ2-3,TRBD2,TRBV19,once,TGTGCCAGTGGGGAGGGCAGGGCCACGCAGTATTTT,CASGEGRATQYF
TRBJ1-1,.,TRBV11-3,few,TGTGCCAGCAGCTTAGACGGTTCGAGGACAGTCATTTTCTTT,CASSLDGSRTVIFF
TRBJ2-7,TRBD1,TRBV27,.,TGTGCCAGCAGTCAGCAGGGGGCCCGGACCTACGAGCAGTACTTC,CASSQQGARTYEQYF
TRBJ2-7,TRBD1,TRBV11-2,.,TGTGCCACCCGGGACAGCTCCTACGAGCAGTACTTC,CATRDSSYEQYF
TRBJ2-7,.,TRBV7-7,.,TGTGCCAGCAGCTTAGGGCCAGGGGCCGAGCAGTACTTC,CASSLGPGAEQYF
TRBJ2-7,.,TRBV7-2,.,TGTGCCAGCAGCTCGACCGGGTTCTACGAGCAGTACTTC,CASSSTGFYEQYF
TRBJ2-2,TRBD1,TRBV7-9,.,TGTGCCAGCAGCTTAGAATTGGGACAGGGCCCGAGCACCGGGGAGCTGTTTTTT,CASSLELGQGPSTGELFF
TRBJ2-1,TRBD2,TRBV5-1,.,TGCGCCAGCAGCCCGACTAGCGGGAGCCACAATGAGCAGTTCTTC,CASSPTSGSHNEQFF
TRBJ1-2,.,TRBV2,few,TGTGCCAGCAGACGGGCCAGGGATGGCTACACCTTC,CASRRARDGYTF
TRBJ2-7,.,TRBV18,.,TGTGCCAGCTCACCACTCCTCTCCGACGGGGTTTACGAGCAGTACTTC,CASSPLLSDGVYEQYF
TRBJ2-1,TRBD2,TRBV2,.,TGTGCCACCGGACTAGCGGGGAACAATGAGCAGTTCTTC,CATGLAGNNEQFF
TRBJ2-3,TRBD1,TRBV5-1,.,TGCGCCAGCACTTCCCTAGAGGGACAGGTAACTCTGTGGGCCCACCGTGATACGCAGTATTTT,CASTSLEGQVTLWAHRDTQYF
TRBJ2-7,.,TRBV5-1,.,TGCGCCAGCCGCATAGGGGACACTCCCTACGAGCAGTACTTC,CASRIGDTPYEQYF
TRBJ2-7,.,TRBV4-3,few,TGCGCCAGCAGCCAAGGCGAGGGAAGGGTTTTGAACTTC,CASSQGEGRVLNF
TRBJ2-3,TRBD2,TRBV27,.,TGTGCCAGCAGTTTTCTAGCGGGGGTTGTTCATACGCAGTATTTT,CASSFLAGVVHTQYF
TRBJ2-1,TRBD2,TRBV2,.,TGTGCCACCCCCCTTCGGGCCCGGGCGGGAGGGAATGAGCAGTTCTTC,CATPLRARAGGNEQFF
TRBJ2-2,TRBD2,TRBV9,.,TGTGCCAGCAAAGCGGGAGGGCCCCGAGGCACCGGGGAGCTGTTTTTT,CASKAGGPRGTGELFF
TRBJ1-1,.,TRBV9,.,TGTGCCAGCAGCGTAGACGCGGGGAACACTGAAGCTTTCTTT,CASSVDAGNTEAFF
TRBJ2-2,.,TRBV23-1,.,TGCGCCAGCAGTCAATCCTGCGGACTCACCGGGGAGCTGTTTTTT,CASSQSCGLTGELFF